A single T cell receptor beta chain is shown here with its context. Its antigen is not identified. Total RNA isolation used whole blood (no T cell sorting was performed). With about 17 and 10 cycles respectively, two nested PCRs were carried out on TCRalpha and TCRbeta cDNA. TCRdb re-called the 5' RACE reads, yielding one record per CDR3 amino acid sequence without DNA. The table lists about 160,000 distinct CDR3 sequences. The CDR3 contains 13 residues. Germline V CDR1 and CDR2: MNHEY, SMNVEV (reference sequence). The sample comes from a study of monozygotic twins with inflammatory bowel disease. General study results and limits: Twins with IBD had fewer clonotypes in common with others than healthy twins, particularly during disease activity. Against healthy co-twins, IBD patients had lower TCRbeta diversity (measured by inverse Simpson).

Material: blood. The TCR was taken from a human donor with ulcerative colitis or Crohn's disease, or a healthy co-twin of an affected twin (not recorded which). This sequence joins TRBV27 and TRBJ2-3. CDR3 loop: CASSSVNTDTQYF.